This T cell receptor (beta chain) was identified in a study of blood T cell repertoires in COVID-19. Libraries were prepared by immunoSEQ multiplex PCR; TCRdb keeps only in-frame clonotypes and omits some of them. The sample has about 140,000 clones; about three quarters are singletons. The source of this sequence is a man older than 75 with acute or convalescent COVID-19. Sequenced sample: peripheral blood.

CDR3 residues: CASSLTQSRETQYF. The CDR3 nucleotides read TGTGCCAGCAGCTTAACACAGTCCCGGGAGACCCAGTACTTC. The genes are TRBV7-2 and TRBJ2-5; no definite D call. V was clipped by 2 bases and J by 5 bases, with 12 bases between them. This CDR3 is built from 14 residues. Germline V lookup: CDR1 SGHTA, CDR2 FQGNSA.